This record covers a single T cell receptor beta chain. This entry comes from a study of blood T cell repertoires in COVID-19. Per the original data handling: Amplified reference gene primers provided the basis for estimating nucleated cell counts. The repertoire was sequenced with immunoSEQ multiplex PCR; TCRdb's copy has only in-frame clones and lacks some. V and J calls and clone size come straight from that table; D and trimming were deduced from the DNA. The table records about 430,000 clones, roughly 84% of them present only once. CDR3 length: 15 amino acids. The trim removed 3 bases at V and 3 bases at J, leaving 6 bases unmatched. CDR1 is LNHNV and CDR2 is YYDKDF in the germline V gene (reference sequence). Participants' reported clinical history set cohort assignment.

The V call is TRBV15, the J call TRBJ1-2; 8 positions match TRBD1. The material sequenced was PBMCs or T cells enriched from blood (not recorded which). This TCR was sampled from a woman aged 18-29 years who had been exposed to COVID-19. The CDR3 sequence: CATSSPGQADYGYTF. CDR3 in DNA: TGTGCCACCAGCAGCCCGGGACAGGCCGACTATGGCTACACCTTC. Combining the CDR3 with reference TRBV15 and TRBJ1-2 gives the whole variable domain DAMVIQNPRYQVTQFGKPVTLSCSQTLNHNVMYWYQQKSSQAPKLLFHYYDKDFNNEADTPDNFQSRRPNTSFCFLDIRSPGLGDTAMYLCATSSPGQADYGYTFGSGTRLTVV.